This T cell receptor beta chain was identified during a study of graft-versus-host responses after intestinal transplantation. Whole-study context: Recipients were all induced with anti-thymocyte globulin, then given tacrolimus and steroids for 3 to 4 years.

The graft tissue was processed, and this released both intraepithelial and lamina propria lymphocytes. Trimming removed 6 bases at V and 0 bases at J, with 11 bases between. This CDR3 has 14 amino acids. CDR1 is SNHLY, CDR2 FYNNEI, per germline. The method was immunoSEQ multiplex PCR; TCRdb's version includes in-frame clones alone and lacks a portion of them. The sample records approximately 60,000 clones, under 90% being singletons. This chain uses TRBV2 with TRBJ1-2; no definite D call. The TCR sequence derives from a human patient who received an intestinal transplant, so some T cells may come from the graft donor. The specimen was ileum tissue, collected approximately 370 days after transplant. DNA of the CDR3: TGTGCCAGCAGCCCGACGGGATCTAACTATGGCTACACCTTC. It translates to CASSPTGSNYGYTF.